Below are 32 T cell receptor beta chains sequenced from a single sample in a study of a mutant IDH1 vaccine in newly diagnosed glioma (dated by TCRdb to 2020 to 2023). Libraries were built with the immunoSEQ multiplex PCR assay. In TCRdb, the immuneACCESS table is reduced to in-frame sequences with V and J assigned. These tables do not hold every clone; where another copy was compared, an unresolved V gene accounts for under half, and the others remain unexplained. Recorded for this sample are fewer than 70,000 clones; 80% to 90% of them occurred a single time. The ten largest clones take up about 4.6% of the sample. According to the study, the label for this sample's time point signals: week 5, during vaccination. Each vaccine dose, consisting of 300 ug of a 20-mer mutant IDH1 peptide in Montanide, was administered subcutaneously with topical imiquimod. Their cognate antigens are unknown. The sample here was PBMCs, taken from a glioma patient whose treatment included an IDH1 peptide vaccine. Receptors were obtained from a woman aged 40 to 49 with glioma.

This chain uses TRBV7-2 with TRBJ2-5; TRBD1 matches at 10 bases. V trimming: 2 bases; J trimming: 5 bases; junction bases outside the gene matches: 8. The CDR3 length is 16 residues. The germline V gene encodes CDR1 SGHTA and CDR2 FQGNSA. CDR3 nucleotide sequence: TGTGCCAGCAGCTTACTTTGGGGACAGGGGTGGGAGACCCAGTACTTC. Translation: CASSLLWGQGWETQYF.

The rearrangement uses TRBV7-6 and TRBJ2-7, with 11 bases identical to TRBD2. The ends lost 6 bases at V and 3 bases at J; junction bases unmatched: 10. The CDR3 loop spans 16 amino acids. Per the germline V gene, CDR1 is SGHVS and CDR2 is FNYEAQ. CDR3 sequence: CASSFTSGGSDYEQYF. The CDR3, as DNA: TGTGCCAGCAGTTTTACTAGCGGGGGCAGCGACTACGAGCAGTACTTC.

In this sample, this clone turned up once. In nucleotides, the CDR3 is TGTGCCAGCAGCTTGGGGCAGAATCCCAACACTGAAGCTTTCTTT. This encodes CASSLGQNPNTEAFF. The chain recombines TRBV5-4 with TRBJ1-1, with unresolved D. The V end was cut by 0 bases, the J end by 2 bases, with 11 bases between. The germline V gene has CDR1 SGHNT and CDR2 YYREEE (reference sequence). This CDR3 has 15 residues.

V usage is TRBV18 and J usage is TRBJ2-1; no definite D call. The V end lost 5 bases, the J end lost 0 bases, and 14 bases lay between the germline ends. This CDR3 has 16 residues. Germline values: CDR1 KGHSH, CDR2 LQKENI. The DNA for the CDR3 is TGTGCCAGCTCAGCCTCCTACGGCGGCTCCTACAATGAGCAGTTCTTC. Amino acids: CASSASYGGSYNEQFF. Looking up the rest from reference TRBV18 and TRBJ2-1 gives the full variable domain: NAGVMQNPRHLVRRRGQEARLRCSPMKGHSHVYWYRQLPEEGLKFMVYLQKENIIDESGMPKERFSAEFPKEGPSILRIQQVVRGDSAAYFCASSASYGGSYNEQFFGPGTRLTVL.

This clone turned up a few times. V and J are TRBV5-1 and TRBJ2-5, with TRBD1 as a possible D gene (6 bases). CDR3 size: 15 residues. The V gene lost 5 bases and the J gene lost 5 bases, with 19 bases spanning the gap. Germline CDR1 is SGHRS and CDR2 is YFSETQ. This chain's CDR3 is CASRDPQGAGETQYF. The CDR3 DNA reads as TGCGCCAGCAGGGACCCACAGGGCGCCGGGGAGACCCAGTACTTC.

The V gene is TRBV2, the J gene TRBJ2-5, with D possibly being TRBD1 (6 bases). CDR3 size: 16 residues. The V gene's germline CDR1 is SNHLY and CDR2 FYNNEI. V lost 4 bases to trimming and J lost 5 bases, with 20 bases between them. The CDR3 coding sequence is TGTGCCAGCAGTGCTGAAGGGGGATCCCCGAAGGAGACCCAGTACTTC. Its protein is CASSAEGGSPKETQYF.

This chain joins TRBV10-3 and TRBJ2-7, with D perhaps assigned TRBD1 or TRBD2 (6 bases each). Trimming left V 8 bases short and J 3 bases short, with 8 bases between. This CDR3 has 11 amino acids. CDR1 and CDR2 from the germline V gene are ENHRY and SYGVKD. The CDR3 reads CAIGGLYEQYF. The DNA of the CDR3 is TGTGCCATCGGGGGGCTCTACGAGCAGTACTTC.

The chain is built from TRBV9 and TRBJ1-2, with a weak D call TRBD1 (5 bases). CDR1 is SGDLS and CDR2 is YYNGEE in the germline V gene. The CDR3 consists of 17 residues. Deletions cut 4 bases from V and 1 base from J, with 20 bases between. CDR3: CASSPQRPGLSNYGYTF. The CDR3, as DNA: TGTGCCAGCAGCCCACAAAGGCCGGGACTCAGTAACTATGGCTACACCTTC.

The CDR3, as DNA: TGTGCCAGCAGTGCCCCAGGGAGGGGGCATTCACCCCTCCACTTT. Residues: CASSAPGRGHSPLHF. V and J are TRBV27 and TRBJ1-6; 7 bases agree with TRBD1. Germline CDR1 is MNHEY and CDR2 is SMNVEV (reference sequence). Germline trimming cut 5 bases from V and 8 bases from J; bases unmatched to any gene: 9. The length of the CDR3 is 15 residues.

The DNA for the CDR3 is TGTGCCAGCAGCTTAGTTGTACCGGGAAACACTGAAGCTTTCTTT. As protein: CASSLVVPGNTEAFF. The chain joins TRBV11-1 to TRBJ1-1; no reliable D call. Trimming took 1 base from V and 2 from J, leaving 11 bases between them. The CDR3 runs 15 residues. CDR1 is SGHAT, CDR2 FQDESV, per germline (reference sequence).

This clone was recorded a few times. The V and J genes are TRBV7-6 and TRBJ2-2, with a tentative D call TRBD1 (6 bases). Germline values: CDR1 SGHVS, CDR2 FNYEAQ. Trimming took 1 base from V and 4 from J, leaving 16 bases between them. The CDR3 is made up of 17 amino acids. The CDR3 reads CASSLEGGARLTGELFF. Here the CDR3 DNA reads TGTGCCAGCAGCTTAGAAGGGGGTGCGAGACTCACCGGGGAGCTGTTTTTT.

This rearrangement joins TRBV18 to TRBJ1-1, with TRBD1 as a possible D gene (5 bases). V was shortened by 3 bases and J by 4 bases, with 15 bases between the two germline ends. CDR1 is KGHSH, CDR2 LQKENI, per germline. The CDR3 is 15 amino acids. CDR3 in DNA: TGTGCCAGCTCACCTCCGGGCAGGGTGGGCACTGAAGCTTTCTTT. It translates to CASSPPGRVGTEAFF.

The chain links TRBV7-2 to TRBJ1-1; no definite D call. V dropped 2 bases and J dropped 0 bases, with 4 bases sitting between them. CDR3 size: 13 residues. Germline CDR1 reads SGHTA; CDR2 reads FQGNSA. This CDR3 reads CASSLKVNTEAFF. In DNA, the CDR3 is TGTGCCAGCAGCTTAAAAGTGAACACTGAAGCTTTCTTT.

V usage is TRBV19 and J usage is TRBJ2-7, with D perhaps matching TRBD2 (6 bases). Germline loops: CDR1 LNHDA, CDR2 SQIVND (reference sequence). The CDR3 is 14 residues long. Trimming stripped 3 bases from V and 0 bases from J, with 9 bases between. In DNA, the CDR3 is TGTGCCAGTAGTATCGGAGGGTCCTCCTACGAGCAGTACTTC. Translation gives CASSIGGSSYEQYF.

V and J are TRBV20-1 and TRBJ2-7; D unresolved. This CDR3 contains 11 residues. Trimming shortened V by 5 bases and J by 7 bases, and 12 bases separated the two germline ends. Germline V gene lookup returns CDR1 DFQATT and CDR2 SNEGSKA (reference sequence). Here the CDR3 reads CSAQYTGEQYF. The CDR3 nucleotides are TGCAGTGCTCAATACACTGGAGAGCAGTACTTC.

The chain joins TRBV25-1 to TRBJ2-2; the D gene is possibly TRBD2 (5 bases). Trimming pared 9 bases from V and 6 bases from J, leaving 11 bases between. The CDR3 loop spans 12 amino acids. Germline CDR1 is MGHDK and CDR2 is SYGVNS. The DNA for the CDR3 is TGTGCCAGTTCAGAGGGTGCCGGGGAGCTGTTTTTT. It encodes CASSEGAGELFF.

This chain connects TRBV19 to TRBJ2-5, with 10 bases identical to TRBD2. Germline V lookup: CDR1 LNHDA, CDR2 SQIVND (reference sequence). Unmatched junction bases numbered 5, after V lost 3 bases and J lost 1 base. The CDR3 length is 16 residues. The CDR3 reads CASSITAGGSQETQYF. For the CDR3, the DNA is TGTGCCAGTAGTATCACAGCGGGAGGGAGCCAAGAGACCCAGTACTTC. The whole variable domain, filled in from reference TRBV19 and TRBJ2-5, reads DGGITQSPKYLFRKEGQNVTLSCEQNLNHDAMYWYRQDPGQGLRLIYYSQIVNDFQKGDIAEGYSVSREKKESFPLTVTSAQKNPTAFYLCASSITAGGSQETQYFGPGTRLLVL.

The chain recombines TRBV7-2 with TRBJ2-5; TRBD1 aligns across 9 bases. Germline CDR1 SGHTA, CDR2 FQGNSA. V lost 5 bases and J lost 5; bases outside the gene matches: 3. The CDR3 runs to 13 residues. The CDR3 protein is CASSGTGFETQYF. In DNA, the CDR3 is TGTGCCAGCAGCGGGACAGGGTTTGAGACCCAGTACTTC.

The CDR3 here is CATSFGEDIQYF. The CDR3, as DNA: TGTGCCACCAGCTTTGGGGAGGACATTCAGTACTTC. The chain carries TRBV15 and TRBJ2-4, with a weak D call TRBD2 (6 bases). V gave up 5 bases and J gave up 8 bases, with 10 bases separating them. The CDR3 is 12 residues long. CDR1 and CDR2 (germline): LNHNV, YYDKDF (reference sequence).

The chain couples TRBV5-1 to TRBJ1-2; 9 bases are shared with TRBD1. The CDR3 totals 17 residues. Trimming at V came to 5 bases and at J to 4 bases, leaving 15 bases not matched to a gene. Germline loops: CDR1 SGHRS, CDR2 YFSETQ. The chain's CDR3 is CASRAGTGLVRGYGYTF. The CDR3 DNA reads TGCGCCAGCAGGGCCGGGACAGGGCTTGTTCGCGGCTATGGCTACACCTTC.

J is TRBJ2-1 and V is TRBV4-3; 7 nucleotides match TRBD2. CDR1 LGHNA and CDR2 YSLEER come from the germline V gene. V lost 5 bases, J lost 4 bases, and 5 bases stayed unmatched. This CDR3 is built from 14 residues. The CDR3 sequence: CASSRGGGYNEQFF. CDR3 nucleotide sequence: TGCGCCAGCAGCAGGGGCGGGGGTTACAATGAGCAGTTCTTC.

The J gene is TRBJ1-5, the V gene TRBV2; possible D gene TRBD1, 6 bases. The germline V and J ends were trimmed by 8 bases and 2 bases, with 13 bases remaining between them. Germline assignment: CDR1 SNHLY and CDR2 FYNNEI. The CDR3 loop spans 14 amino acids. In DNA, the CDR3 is TGTGCCAGCGGGGGGACATACGGCAATCAGCCCCAGCATTTT. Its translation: CASGGTYGNQPQHF.

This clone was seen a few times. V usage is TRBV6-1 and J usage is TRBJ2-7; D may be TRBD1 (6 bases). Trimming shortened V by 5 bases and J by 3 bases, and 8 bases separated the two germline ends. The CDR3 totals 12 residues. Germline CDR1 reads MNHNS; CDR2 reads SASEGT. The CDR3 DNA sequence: TGTGCCAGCAGTCAACAGGGCTACGAGCAGTACTTC. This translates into CASSQQGYEQYF.

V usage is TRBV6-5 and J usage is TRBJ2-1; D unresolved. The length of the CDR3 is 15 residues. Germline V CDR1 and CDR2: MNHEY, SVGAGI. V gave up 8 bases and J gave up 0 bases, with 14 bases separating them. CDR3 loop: CASGRVPSSYNEQFF. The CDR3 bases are TGTGCCAGCGGTAGAGTTCCAAGCTCCTACAATGAGCAGTTCTTC.

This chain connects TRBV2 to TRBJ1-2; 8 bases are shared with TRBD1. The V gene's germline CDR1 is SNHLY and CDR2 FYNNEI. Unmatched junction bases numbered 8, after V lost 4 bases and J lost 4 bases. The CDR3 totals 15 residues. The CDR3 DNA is TGTGCCAGCAGTGCAGGACAGGGAAGGAGCTATGGCTACACCTTC. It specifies CASSAGQGRSYGYTF.

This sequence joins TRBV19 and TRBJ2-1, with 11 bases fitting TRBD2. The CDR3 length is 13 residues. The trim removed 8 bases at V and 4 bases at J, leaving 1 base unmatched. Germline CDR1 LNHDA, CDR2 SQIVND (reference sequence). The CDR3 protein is CASGTSGYNEQFF. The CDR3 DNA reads TGTGCCAGTGGGACTAGCGGTTACAATGAGCAGTTCTTC.

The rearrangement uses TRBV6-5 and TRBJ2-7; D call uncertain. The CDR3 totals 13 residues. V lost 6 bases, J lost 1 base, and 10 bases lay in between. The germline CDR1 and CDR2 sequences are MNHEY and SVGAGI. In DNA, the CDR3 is TGTGCCAGCAGATCCGACATTTCCTACGAGCAGTACTTC. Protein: CASRSDISYEQYF.

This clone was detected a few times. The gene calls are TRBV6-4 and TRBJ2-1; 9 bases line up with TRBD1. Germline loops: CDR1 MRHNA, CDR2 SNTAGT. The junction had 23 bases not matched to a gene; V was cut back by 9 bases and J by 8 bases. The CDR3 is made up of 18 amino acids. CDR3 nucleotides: TGTGCCAGGCCCCCCCCGCCGAGGGACAGGGATAGGGTCGATGAGCAGTTCTTC. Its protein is CARPPPPRDRDRVDEQFF.

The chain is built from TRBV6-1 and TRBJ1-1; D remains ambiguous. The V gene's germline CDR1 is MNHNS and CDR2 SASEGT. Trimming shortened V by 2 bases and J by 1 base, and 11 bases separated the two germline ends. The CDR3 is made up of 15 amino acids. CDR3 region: CASSEMSLPNTEAFF. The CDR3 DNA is TGTGCCAGCAGTGAAATGAGCTTGCCGAACACTGAAGCTTTCTTT.

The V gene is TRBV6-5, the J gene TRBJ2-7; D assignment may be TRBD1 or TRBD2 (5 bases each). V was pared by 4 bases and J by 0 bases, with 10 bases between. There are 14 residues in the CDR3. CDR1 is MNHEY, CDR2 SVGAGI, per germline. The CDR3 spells CASSSAGSSYEQYF. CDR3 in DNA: TGTGCCAGCAGTTCGGCAGGGAGCTCCTACGAGCAGTACTTC.

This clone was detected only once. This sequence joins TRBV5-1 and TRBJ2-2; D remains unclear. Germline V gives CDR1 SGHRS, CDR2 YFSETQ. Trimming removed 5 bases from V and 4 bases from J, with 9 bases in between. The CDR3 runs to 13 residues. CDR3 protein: CASRPHFTGELFF. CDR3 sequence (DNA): TGCGCCAGCAGGCCACACTTCACCGGGGAGCTGTTTTTT.

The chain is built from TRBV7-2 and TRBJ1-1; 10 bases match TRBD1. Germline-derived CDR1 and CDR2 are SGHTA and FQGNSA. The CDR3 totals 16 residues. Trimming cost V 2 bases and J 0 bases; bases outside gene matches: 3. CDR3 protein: CASSLPTGGMNTEAFF. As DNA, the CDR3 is TGTGCCAGCAGCTTACCGACAGGGGGCATGAACACTGAAGCTTTCTTT.